The 23 T cell receptor beta chains listed next were all sequenced from one sample in a study of T cell responses to AZD1222 COVID-19 vaccine. Profiling relied on immunoSEQ multiplex PCR, and the TCRdb table lists in-frame clones only, not all of them. In the table there are roughly 160,000 clones, around 90% of which are singletons. The material sequenced was peripheral blood, taken on day 0 of MenACWY control vaccination. These receptors originate from an adult in good health.

J is TRBJ2-7 and V is TRBV7-9; 15 bases are shared with TRBD2. Germline trimming cut 5 bases from V and 0 bases from J; bases unmatched to any gene: 8. The CDR3 sequence is 18 residues long. Per germline, CDR1 SEHNR and CDR2 FQNEAQ (reference sequence). The chain's CDR3 is CASSHGTSGRMISYEQYF. The CDR3 coding sequence is TGTGCCAGCAGCCACGGGACTAGCGGGAGGATGATCTCCTACGAGCAGTACTTC.

The chain couples TRBV30 to TRBJ2-7; D assignment may be TRBD1 or TRBD2 (7 bases each). CDR1 GTSNPN and CDR2 SVGIG come from the germline V gene (reference sequence). Trimming took 6 bases from V and 4 from J, leaving 16 bases between them. The CDR3 spans 13 residues. CDR3 protein: CACQGGGGYEQYF. CDR3 DNA: TGTGCCTGCCAGGGGGGGGGTGGATACGAGCAGTACTTC.

The rearrangement joins TRBV5-1 to TRBJ1-3; TRBD1 is a possible D gene (5 bases). The CDR3 is made up of 16 amino acids. V lost 7 bases, J lost 0 bases, and 17 bases lay in between. Germline CDR1 reads SGHRS; CDR2 reads YFSETQ. This chain's CDR3 is CASSLDRPDSGNTIYF. The DNA of the CDR3 is TGCGCCAGCTCCCTAGACAGACCTGACTCTGGAAACACCATATATTTT.

The rearrangement joins TRBV20-1 to TRBJ2-7, with unresolved D. V was trimmed by 0 bases and J by 5 bases, leaving 2 bases between them. The germline V gene encodes CDR1 DFQATT and CDR2 SNEGSKA (reference sequence). The CDR3 loop spans 10 amino acids. CDR3 in amino acids: CSARDNEQYF. DNA of the CDR3: TGCAGTGCTAGAGACAACGAGCAGTACTTC.

This chain connects TRBV10-3 to TRBJ2-7, with 7 bases fitting TRBD1. This CDR3 spans 15 amino acids. The germline V gene encodes CDR1 ENHRY and CDR2 SYGVKD. The trim removed 8 bases at V and 4 bases at J, leaving 14 bases unmatched. CDR3 nucleotides: TGTGCCATCTCTCCCGCCGGGACAGTCAAGTACGAGCAGTACTTC. This translates into CAISPAGTVKYEQYF.

The chain recombines TRBV5-6 with TRBJ2-5, with D possibly matching TRBD1 (5 bases). V was cut by 0 bases and J by 5 bases, with 14 bases left in between. The CDR3 is made up of 15 amino acids. Germline V lookup: CDR1 SGHDT, CDR2 YYEEEE. DNA of the CDR3: TGTGCCAGCAGCTTGGCTGGGGCTTCCTGGGAGACCCAGTACTTC. It specifies CASSLAGASWETQYF.

The V call is TRBV27, the J call TRBJ2-1; possibly TRBD1 for D (5 bases). V was clipped by 5 bases and J by 7 bases, with 15 bases between them. The CDR3 loop spans 14 amino acids. The germline V gene encodes CDR1 MNHEY and CDR2 SMNVEV (reference sequence). For the CDR3, the DNA is TGTGCCAGCAGTCCTCAGGGATTCCCTAATGAGCAGTTCTTC. It specifies CASSPQGFPNEQFF.

This sequence joins TRBV6-5 and TRBJ1-1; D ambiguous. Germline CDR1 is MNHEY and CDR2 is SVGAGI. The CDR3 is made up of 14 amino acids. Trimming cost V 0 bases and J 4 bases, with 9 bases left between them. Here the CDR3 DNA reads TGTGCCAGCAGTTACTCGCGGGAGGGCACTGAAGCTTTCTTT. Translating gives CASSYSREGTEAFF.

V is TRBV5-1 and J is TRBJ2-3; 7 bases fit TRBD2. The CDR3 contains 16 residues. V was pared by 4 bases and J by 1 base, with 9 bases of the junction left unmatched. Germline CDR1 SGHRS, CDR2 YFSETQ. DNA for the CDR3: TGCGCCAGCAGCAATCCTAGCGGAATGCGCACAGATACGCAGTATTTT. Residues: CASSNPSGMRTDTQYF.

This clone was observed once. This rearrangement joins TRBV7-9 to TRBJ1-2; a weak D match, TRBD1 (5 bases). Germline V gives CDR1 SEHNR, CDR2 FQNEAQ (reference sequence). The ends were cut back, 1 base at V and 5 bases at J, with 17 bases in the middle. The CDR3 contains 16 residues. The CDR3 nucleotides read TGTGCCAGCAGCTTAGTCGGCGGCAGGGTAGGATATGGCTACACCTTC. This codes for CASSLVGGRVGYGYTF.

The rearrangement joins TRBV12-5 to TRBJ2-2; D remains ambiguous. Per germline, CDR1 LGHNT and CDR2 FRNRAP. V gave up 7 bases and J gave up 4 bases, with 4 bases separating them. This CDR3 contains 11 residues. CDR3 nucleotide sequence: TGTGCTAGTGCCCTCACCGGGGAGCTGTTTTTT. Its protein product is CASALTGELFF.

The chain joins TRBV2 to TRBJ1-4; TRBD1 might be the D (5 bases). CDR3 length equals 16 residues. The germline gives CDR1 SNHLY, CDR2 FYNNEI. The V end was cut by 3 bases, the J end by 3 bases, with 14 bases between. CDR3 amino acids: CASSEARVGANEKLFF. In nucleotides, the CDR3 is TGTGCCAGCAGTGAGGCCCGGGTAGGGGCTAATGAAAAACTGTTTTTT.

The chain couples TRBV24-1 to TRBJ2-5; D may be TRBD1 (5 bases). From germline, CDR1 is KGHDR and CDR2 SFDVKD. Trimming pared 2 bases from V and 5 bases from J, leaving 14 bases between. The CDR3 contains 15 residues. The CDR3 loop reads CATSDSQRGRETQYF. CDR3 nucleotide sequence: TGTGCCACCAGTGATTCCCAAAGGGGCCGGGAGACCCAGTACTTC.

The rearrangement uses TRBV7-6 and TRBJ1-5; TRBD1 might be the D (5 bases). Germline CDR1 SGHVS, CDR2 FNYEAQ. CDR3 length equals 15 residues. Trimming took 5 bases from V and 7 from J, leaving 18 bases between them. The DNA for the CDR3 is TGTGCCAGCAGCCGCGACGTTGGGACCCACCAGCCCCAGCATTTT. Its translation is CASSRDVGTHQPQHF.

This chain joins TRBV5-6 and TRBJ2-2; D remains unclear. V lost 6 bases and J lost 8, with 17 bases in between. Per germline, CDR1 SGHDT and CDR2 YYEEEE. The CDR3 has 14 amino acids. The CDR3 here is CASTPFQMLGELFF. DNA for the CDR3: TGTGCCAGCACCCCCTTCCAGATGTTAGGGGAGCTGTTTTTT.

This chain connects TRBV4-1 to TRBJ1-6, with D hard to call. The CDR3 is 17 residues long. Germline lookup yields CDR1 MGHRA and CDR2 YSYEKL. Trimming left V 2 bases short and J 7 bases short, with 18 bases between. The CDR3 is CASSQTTSGPSNSPLHF. CDR3 nucleotides: TGCGCCAGCAGCCAAACCACTTCTGGACCGTCAAATTCACCCCTCCACTTT.

CDR3 bases: TGTGCCAGCAGCCAAGTTGGCGGGGAAACAGATACGCAGTATTTT. The encoded protein is CASSQVGGETDTQYF. The rearrangement joins TRBV3-1 (or the pseudogene TRBV3-2) to TRBJ2-3, with D maybe TRBD2 (6 bases). This CDR3 has 15 amino acids. CDR1 is LGHDT and CDR2 is YNNKEL in the germline V gene (reference sequence). Trimming shortened V by 1 base and J by 3 bases, and 11 bases separated the two germline ends.

The V and J genes are TRBV13 and TRBJ1-3; 10 bases align to TRBD1. The V segment lost 4 bases and the J segment 3 bases; nucleotides outside the gene matches: 6. This CDR3 region has 16 residues. The germline gives CDR1 PRHDT, CDR2 FYEKMQ (reference sequence). The chain's CDR3 is CASSSPGTGVGNTIYF. The CDR3 nucleotides are TGTGCCAGCAGCTCTCCCGGGACAGGGGTTGGAAACACCATATATTTT.

The chain uses TRBV6-2 or TRBV6-3 and TRBJ1-5; D might be TRBD1 (5 bases). The CDR3 runs to 20 residues. The V end was cut by 0 bases, the J end by 2 bases, with 23 bases between. Germline V gene sequence: CDR1 MNHEY, CDR2 SVGEGT. CDR3 coding DNA: TGTGCCAGCAGTTACTCGACCAGGCCAGGGAGGTATAGCGGCAATCAGCCCCAGCATTTT. Protein: CASSYSTRPGRYSGNQPQHF.

The genes are TRBV19 and TRBJ2-5, with a tentative D call TRBD1 (6 bases). The CDR3 is 16 residues long. The germline V and J ends were trimmed by 5 bases and 4 bases, with 20 bases remaining between them. Germline assignment: CDR1 LNHDA and CDR2 SQIVND (reference sequence). CDR3: CASSSGRGTSGETQYF. The CDR3 DNA is TGTGCCAGTAGTTCGGGCAGGGGAACGAGTGGAGAGACCCAGTACTTC.

The genes are TRBV6-5 and TRBJ2-7, with no clear D. Between the trimmed V and J ends, which lost 2 bases and 4 bases, there was a span of 3 bases. CDR1 and CDR2 (germline): MNHEY, SVGAGI. The CDR3 is made up of 11 amino acids. CDR3 sequence reads: CASSYQYEQYF. CDR3 sequence (DNA): TGTGCCAGCAGTTACCAGTACGAGCAGTACTTC.

The chain couples TRBV6-5 to TRBJ2-1; D uncertain. Trimming removed 2 bases at V and 8 bases at J, with 4 bases between. Germline CDR1 MNHEY, CDR2 SVGAGI. CDR3 length: 11 residues. CDR3 bases: TGTGCCAGCAGTTACCGGGATGAGCAGTTCTTC. Its translation is CASSYRDEQFF.

The rearrangement links TRBV18 to TRBJ1-2, with D hard to call. V lost 0 bases and J 8 bases, leaving 10 bases between the germline ends. Per germline, CDR1 KGHSH and CDR2 LQKENI. The CDR3 extends over 13 amino acids. As DNA, the CDR3 is TGTGCCAGCTCACCACCGAGCCGGGGAGGCTACACCTTC. It specifies CASSPPSRGGYTF.